This T cell receptor beta chain comes out of a study of OX40 agonist ivuxolimab in advanced cancers. In the study overall: Ivuxolimab was a fully human IgG2 agonistic monoclonal antibody targeting the costimulatory receptor OX40 (CD134). Intravenous ivuxolimab was administered to patients every 2 weeks at six dose levels: 0.01, 0.1, 0.3, 1.5, 3 and 10 mg/kg. The point of sequencing TCRbeta in the periphery was to test whether ivuxolimab changed TCR sequence diversity and drove clonal T-cell expansion. Patients were allowed to have had prior anti-PD-1, anti-PD-L1 or anti-CTLA-4 therapy, and 40% to 45% of the dose-escalation patients had been treated with checkpoint inhibitors. The paper reports the monotherapy dose-escalation portion (N = 52 patients) of the phase I ivuxolimab trial. Of the 52 patients in dose escalation, 19 had hepatocellular carcinoma, about 15 had melanoma, 9 had renal cell carcinoma and 9 had head and neck cancer. A male proportion of around 80% and a mean age of 60 years, ranging from about 23 to 79, were recorded for the dose-escalation cohort. Three dose-escalation patients achieved partial responses, one with hepatocellular carcinoma and two with cutaneous melanoma.

Trimming removed 1 base from V and 0 bases from J; the gene matches leave 10 bases unexplained. CDR1 and CDR2, looked up from the germline V gene (reference sequence), are LNHDA and SQIVND. Counted from cysteine to phenylalanine, this CDR3 has 19 amino acids. Of the read, only the CDR3 DNA is kept; its 57 bases are in frame from base 1. Patients with a history of autoimmune disease or receiving systemic immunosuppression were excluded from the trial. Peripheral blood for TCR sequencing was drawn from every dose cohort at baseline, at cycle 4 day 1 and at cycle 7 day 1. The samples were taken from a phase I, first-in-human, multicenter, open-label dose-escalation trial of ivuxolimab. Adults with locally advanced or metastatic head and neck squamous cell, hepatocellular, melanoma or renal cell carcinoma were enrolled in the trial. Before TCR sequencing, CD4+ T cells and CD8+ T cells were sorted from peripheral blood as separate populations.

To sequence the TCRbeta CDR3 region, genomic DNA was isolated from the sorted cells. The immunoSEQ Assay was used for sequencing of TCRbeta CDR3 regions. The clones in this table, taken by TCRdb from immuneACCESS, are in-frame only. Not every clone is retained; where verified, under half of the shortfall comes from an unresolved V gene, and the cause of the rest is unknown. The sample table lists approximately 76,000 clones, approximately 89% of them with a count of one. The top ten clonotypes cover just over 0.75% of the sample. Comment on this clone: The antigen this receptor binds is unknown. Base-call qualities are not available, and no considerably larger clone is one nucleotide away.

Here is what the overall study found, with its caveats: In the 0.1-3.0 mg/kg groups, partial responders had among the lowest normalized peripheral clonal expansion, particularly in CD8+ T cells. At doses of 0.1 to 3.0 mg/kg, clonal expansion of both CD4+ and CD8+ T cells in blood was seen between baseline and week 6. After ivuxolimab, more expanded clones were found on average in CD8+ T cells than in CD4+ T cells. Low levels of normalized T-cell clonal expansion were also shown by some nonresponding patients. The antigen specificity of the peripheral T cells that underwent clonal expansion was not determined.

This sequence was found in an adult with an advanced solid tumor such as melanoma, head and neck, liver or kidney cancer. Recombination linked TRBV19 to TRBJ2-7, and TRBD1 aligns with 12 junction nucleotides. Sequencing was performed on CD4+ or CD8+ T cells sorted from blood, taken in a trial of the OX40 agonist ivuxolimab. The nucleotides are TGTGCCAGTAGTATAGGTGGGACAGGGGGCCCTACCTTCTCCTACGAGCAGTACTTC. The encoded protein is CASSIGGTGGPTFSYEQYF.